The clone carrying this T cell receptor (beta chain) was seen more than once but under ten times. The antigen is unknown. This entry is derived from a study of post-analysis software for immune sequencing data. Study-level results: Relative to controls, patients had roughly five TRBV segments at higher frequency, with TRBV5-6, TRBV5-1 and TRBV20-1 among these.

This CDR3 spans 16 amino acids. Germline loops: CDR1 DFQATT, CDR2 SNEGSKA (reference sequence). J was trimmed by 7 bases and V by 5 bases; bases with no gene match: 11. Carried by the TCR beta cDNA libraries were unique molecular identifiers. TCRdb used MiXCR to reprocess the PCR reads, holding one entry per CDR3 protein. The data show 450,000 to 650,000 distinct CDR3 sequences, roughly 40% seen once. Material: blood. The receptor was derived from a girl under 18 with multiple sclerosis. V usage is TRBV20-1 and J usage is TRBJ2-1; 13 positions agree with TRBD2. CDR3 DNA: TGCAGTGCTGGGTCTCTGACTAGCGGGGGGCGTAATGAGCAGTTCTTC. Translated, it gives CSAGSLTSGGRNEQFF.